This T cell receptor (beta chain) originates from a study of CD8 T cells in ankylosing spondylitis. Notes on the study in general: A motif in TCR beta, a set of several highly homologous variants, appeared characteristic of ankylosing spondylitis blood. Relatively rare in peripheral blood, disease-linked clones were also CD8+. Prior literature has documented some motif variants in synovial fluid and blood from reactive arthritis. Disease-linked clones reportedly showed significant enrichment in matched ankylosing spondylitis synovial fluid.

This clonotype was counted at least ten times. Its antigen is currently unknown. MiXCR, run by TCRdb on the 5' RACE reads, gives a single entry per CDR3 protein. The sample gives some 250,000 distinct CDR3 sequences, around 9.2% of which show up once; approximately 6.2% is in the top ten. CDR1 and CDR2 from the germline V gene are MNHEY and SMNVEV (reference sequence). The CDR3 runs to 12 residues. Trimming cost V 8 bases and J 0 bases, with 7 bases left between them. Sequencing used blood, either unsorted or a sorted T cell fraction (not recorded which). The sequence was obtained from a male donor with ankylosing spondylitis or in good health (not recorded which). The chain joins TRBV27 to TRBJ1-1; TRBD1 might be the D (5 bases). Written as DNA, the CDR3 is TGTGCCAGCGGGGGGGTGAACACTGAAGCTTTCTTT. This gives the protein CASGGVNTEAFF.